Listed here are 15 T cell receptor beta chains from one sample, sequenced in a study of shared clonotypes between healthy human individuals. Naive CD8 cells were CD45RO-negative, positively selected for CCR7, excluding terminally differentiated effector memory CD45RA+ cells. Generated by immunoSEQ multiplex PCR, the TCRdb table keeps only in-frame clones and is missing some. The sample holds about 580,000 clones, more than 95% seen once. Sequences were obtained from naive CD8+ T cells sorted from blood. Every receptor here comes from a young man in good health.

J is TRBJ2-3 and V is TRBV7-9; possible D gene TRBD2, 6 bases. The V and J ends lost 1 base and 4 bases respectively, with 12 bases between them. The CDR3 is 15 amino acids. Germline V gene sequence: CDR1 SEHNR, CDR2 FQNEAQ (reference sequence). CDR3 in amino acids: CASSLGQGGPDTQYF. The CDR3 bases are TGTGCCAGCAGCTTAGGGCAGGGAGGACCAGATACGCAGTATTTT.

A single count supports this clone. CDR3 region: CASSLGQDTYEQYF. Here the CDR3 DNA reads TGTGCCAGCAGCTTGGGGCAGGACACCTACGAGCAGTACTTC. This rearrangement joins TRBV7-6 to TRBJ2-7, with D perhaps matching TRBD1 (5 bases). The length of the CDR3 is 14 residues. Per the germline V gene, CDR1 is SGHVS and CDR2 is FNYEAQ. V lost 3 bases and J lost 2, with 11 bases in between.

V usage is TRBV7-9 and J usage is TRBJ1-1, with D tentatively TRBD1 (6 bases). V lost 4 bases and J lost 7, with 10 bases in between. This CDR3 contains 12 residues. Germline values: CDR1 SEHNR, CDR2 FQNEAQ (reference sequence). The CDR3 bases are TGTGCCAGCAGCTCGAGGACAGTTGAAGCTTTCTTT. Amino acid sequence: CASSSRTVEAFF.

This clone occurred once. V usage is TRBV29-1 and J usage is TRBJ2-2; D tentatively fits TRBD1 or TRBD2 (5 bases each). Germline CDR1 and CDR2: SQVTM and ANQGSEA. This CDR3 has 14 residues. The V and J ends lost 5 bases and 7 bases respectively, with 17 bases between them. CDR3 nucleotides: TGCAGCGTTCACACGGGGCCCCGTGGCGGGGAGCTGTTTTTT. Encoded protein: CSVHTGPRGGELFF.

V gene TRBV5-1 combines with J gene TRBJ2-7; D may match TRBD1 or TRBD2 (5 bases each). Deletions cut 0 bases from V and 5 bases from J, with 15 bases between. Germline lookup yields CDR1 SGHRS and CDR2 YFSETQ. CDR3 length: 15 amino acids. CDR3 region: CASSLVGPGTHEQYF. The CDR3 region has the DNA TGCGCCAGCAGCTTGGTAGGGCCAGGGACCCACGAGCAGTACTTC.

This clone was seen once. The J gene is TRBJ2-2, the V gene TRBV25-1; tentatively, D is TRBD2 (5 bases). CDR3 size: 14 residues. Trimming cost V 5 bases and J 0 bases, with 7 bases left between them. Germline V gene data show CDR1 as MGHDK and CDR2 as SYGVNS. Here the CDR3 reads CASSWTANTGELFF. CDR3 in DNA: TGTGCCAGCAGTTGGACTGCGAACACCGGGGAGCTGTTTTTT.

The chain joins TRBV19 to TRBJ2-1; D possibly corresponds to TRBD1 (7 bases). This CDR3 is 16 amino acids long. Germline CDR1 reads LNHDA; CDR2 reads SQIVND (reference sequence). V was cut by 3 bases and J by 10 bases, with 22 bases left in between. CDR3 in DNA: TGTGCCAGTAGTATGTCGCAGGGGGGCAAACAATGGGAGCAGTTCTTC. As protein: CASSMSQGGKQWEQFF.

V gene TRBV5-6 combines with J gene TRBJ2-1; TRBD1 aligns across 8 bases. Germline V lookup: CDR1 SGHDT, CDR2 YYEEEE. The CDR3 has 15 residues. V lost 0 bases to trimming and J lost 7 bases; unmatched junction nucleotides: 6. CDR3 DNA: TGTGCCAGCAGCTTGGGTTCAGGGGGCTTGAATGAGCAGTTCTTC. It encodes CASSLGSGGLNEQFF. The full variable domain, its missing parts supplied by reference TRBV5-6 and TRBJ2-1, is DAGVTQSPTHLIKTRGQQVTLRCSPKSGHDTVSWYQQALGQGPQFIFQYYEEEERQRGNFPDRFSGHQFPNYSSELNVNALLLGDSALYLCASSLGSGGLNEQFFGPGTRLTVL.

In the case of this clone: At the DNA level, this CDR3 is encoded by other sequences in the same sample as well. The CDR3 DNA is TGTGCCAGCAGCTTAGAGGTTTACGAGCAGTACTTC. Translation: CASSLEVYEQYF. The rearrangement joins TRBV7-8 to TRBJ2-7; no firm D call. The germline gives CDR1 SGHVS, CDR2 FQNEAQ. The CDR3 has 12 residues. The V end lost 1 base, the J end lost 4 bases, and 5 bases lay between the germline ends. Complete variable domain (other parts from reference TRBV7-8 and TRBJ2-7): GAGVSQSPRYKVAKRGQDVALRCDPISGHVSLFWYQQALGQGPEFLTYFQNEAQLDKSGLPSDRFFAERPEGSVSTLKIQRTQQEDSAVYLCASSLEVYEQYFGPGTRLTVT.

This clone has just one count. The chain carries TRBV28 and TRBJ2-2, with D hard to call. With 10 bases removed from V and 7 bases from J, the gap between germline ends came to 7 bases. The CDR3 has 10 amino acids. Looked up from germline, CDR1 is MDHEN and CDR2 is SYDVKM. The CDR3 nucleotides read TGTGCCACCCGGTTCGGGGAGCTGTTTTTT. It yields the protein CATRFGELFF. Drawing the rest from reference TRBV28 and TRBJ2-2, the complete variable domain is DVKVTQSSRYLVKRTGEKVFLECVQDMDHENMFWYRQDPGLGLRLIYFSYDVKMKEKGDIPEGYSVSREKKERFSLILESASTNQTSMYLCATRFGELFFGEGSRLTVL.

The gene calls are TRBV11-2 and TRBJ2-7, with D possibly being TRBD1 (6 bases). Germline CDR1 reads SGHAT; CDR2 reads FQNNGV. This CDR3 is 11 amino acids long. The CDR3: CASSLRGGFEV. The CDR3 DNA is TGTGCCAGCAGCTTAAGAGGGGGTTTTGAGGTC.

The V and J genes are TRBV7-3 and TRBJ2-3; 12 positions match TRBD2. The CDR3 consists of 17 residues. The J segment lost 0 bases and the V segment lost 3 bases, leaving 4 bases of the junction unmatched. CDR1 is SGHTA, CDR2 FQGTGA, per germline. The DNA of the CDR3 is TGTGCCAGCAGCTTCACGGGGACTAGCGGGAGCACAGATACGCAGTATTTT. Translated: CASSFTGTSGSTDTQYF.

V is TRBV4-1 and J is TRBJ2-5; 7 bases are a match to TRBD1. The germline gives CDR1 MGHRA, CDR2 YSYEKL. V trimming: 5 bases; J trimming: 4 bases; junction bases outside the gene matches: 4. The CDR3 has 13 amino acids. The CDR3 coding sequence is TGCGCCAGCAGCGACAGGGCGGGAGAGACCCAGTACTTC. This sequence encodes CASSDRAGETQYF.

The chain links TRBV5-1 to TRBJ2-1, with 11 bases that match TRBD2. J gave up 5 bases and V 4 bases, and 8 bases lay outside the gene matches. Per the germline V gene, CDR1 is SGHRS and CDR2 is YFSETQ. The CDR3 totals 16 residues. CDR3 protein: CASSTFLAGGDNEQFF. For the CDR3, the DNA is TGCGCCAGCAGCACCTTTCTAGCGGGAGGAGACAATGAGCAGTTCTTC.

J is TRBJ2-1 and V is TRBV6-1; D is ambiguous. Trimming took 2 bases from V and 9 from J, leaving 8 bases between them. CDR3 length: 12 residues. Germline V gene sequence: CDR1 MNHNS, CDR2 SASEGT. Here the CDR3 DNA reads TGTGCCAGCAGTGAAATGGGTCGTGAGCAGTTCTTC. It translates to CASSEMGREQFF.